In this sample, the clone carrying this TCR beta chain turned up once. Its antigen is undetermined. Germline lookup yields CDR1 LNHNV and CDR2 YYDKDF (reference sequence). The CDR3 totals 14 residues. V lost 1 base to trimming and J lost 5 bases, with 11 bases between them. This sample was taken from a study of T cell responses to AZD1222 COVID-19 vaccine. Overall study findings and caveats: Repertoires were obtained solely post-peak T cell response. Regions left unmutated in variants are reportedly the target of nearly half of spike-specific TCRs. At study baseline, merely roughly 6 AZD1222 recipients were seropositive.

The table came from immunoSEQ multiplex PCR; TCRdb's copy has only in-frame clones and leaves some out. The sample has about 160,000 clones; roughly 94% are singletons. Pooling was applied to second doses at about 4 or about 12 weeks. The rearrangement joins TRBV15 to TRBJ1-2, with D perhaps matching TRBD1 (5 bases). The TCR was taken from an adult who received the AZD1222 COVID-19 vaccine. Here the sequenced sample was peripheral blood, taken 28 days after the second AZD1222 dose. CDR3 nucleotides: TGTGCCACCAGCAGAGGAGCGGGGGGGTATGGCTACACCTTC. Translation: CATSRGAGGYGYTF.